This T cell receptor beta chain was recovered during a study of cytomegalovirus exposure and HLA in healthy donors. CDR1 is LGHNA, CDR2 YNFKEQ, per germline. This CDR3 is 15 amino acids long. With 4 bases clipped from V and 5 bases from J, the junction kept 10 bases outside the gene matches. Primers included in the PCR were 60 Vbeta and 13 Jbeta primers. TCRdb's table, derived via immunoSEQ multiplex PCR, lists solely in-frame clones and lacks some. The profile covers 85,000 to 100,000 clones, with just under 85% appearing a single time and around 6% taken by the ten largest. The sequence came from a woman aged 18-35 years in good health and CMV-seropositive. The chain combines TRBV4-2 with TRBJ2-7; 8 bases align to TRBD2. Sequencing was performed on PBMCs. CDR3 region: CASSRKGLGFDEQYF. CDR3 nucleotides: TGTGCCAGCAGCCGCAAGGGACTAGGTTTCGACGAGCAGTACTTC.